These 26 T cell receptor beta chains were sequenced from one sample in a study of CD8+ T cells in alopecia areata. Extracted from the samples, RNA was reverse transcribed into cDNA to serve as the sequencing template. Data came from immunoSEQ multiplex PCR; TCRdb stores just in-frame clones and leaves some out. The sample has some 170,000 clones, just over 65% seen once. The source material was CD8+ T cells sorted from blood, sampled at week 0. The origin of the receptors is a human donor with alopecia areata.

This rearrangement joins TRBV29-1 to TRBJ2-2, with D perhaps TRBD2 (5 bases). CDR3 length: 15 residues. V gave up 3 bases and J gave up 0 bases, with 11 bases separating them. The V gene's germline CDR1 is SQVTM and CDR2 ANQGSEA. This CDR3 is CSVEVGGTNTGELFF. In DNA, the CDR3 is TGCAGCGTTGAGGTTGGAGGTACGAACACCGGGGAGCTGTTTTTT.

This clone was found once. The chain employs TRBV13 and TRBJ2-1; D is tentatively TRBD1 or TRBD2 (5 bases each). Trimming removed 5 bases from V and 4 bases from J, with 18 bases in between. The CDR3 has 16 residues. Germline values: CDR1 PRHDT, CDR2 FYEKMQ (reference sequence). This CDR3 reads CASSPDGTWEYNEQFF. The CDR3 region has the DNA TGTGCCAGCAGCCCCGATGGGACCTGGGAATACAATGAGCAGTTCTTC.

This rearrangement joins TRBV30 to TRBJ1-4, with D possibly matching TRBD1 (6 bases). This CDR3 is 13 amino acids long. Trimming took off 4 bases at V and 3 bases at J, with 9 bases between the two ends. Per the germline V gene, CDR1 is GTSNPN and CDR2 is SVGIG (reference sequence). This CDR3 is CAWTDRPNEKLFF. In nucleotides, the CDR3 is TGTGCCTGGACAGACAGGCCTAATGAAAAACTGTTTTTT.

This rearrangement joins TRBV25-1 to TRBJ2-3; TRBD2 agrees at 12 bases. CDR3 length: 17 residues. Trimming cost V 3 bases and J 4 bases; bases outside gene matches: 8. Germline assignment: CDR1 MGHDK and CDR2 SYGVNS. CDR3 loop: CASSDPTSGGRADTQYF. The CDR3 DNA sequence: TGTGCCAGCAGTGACCCAACTAGCGGGGGGCGGGCAGATACGCAGTATTTT.

This clone was counted once. This chain joins TRBV13 and TRBJ2-7; D gene unclear. The CDR3 totals 12 residues. The germline V gene encodes CDR1 PRHDT and CDR2 FYEKMQ (reference sequence). The germline V and J ends were trimmed by 6 bases and 2 bases, with 8 bases remaining between them. The CDR3 nucleotides read TGTGCCAGCAGGGGGAACACCTACGAGCAGTACTTC. Translated, it gives CASRGNTYEQYF.

The V gene is TRBV29-1, the J gene TRBJ2-1; 8 bases agree with TRBD1. Germline V lookup: CDR1 SQVTM, CDR2 ANQGSEA. J was trimmed by 7 bases and V by 4 bases; bases with no gene match: 9. The CDR3 totals 14 residues. The CDR3 DNA follows: TGCAGCGTTGTTCCCAGGGGGCTTGGTAATGAGCAGTTCTTC. This codes for CSVVPRGLGNEQFF.

This rearrangement joins TRBV18 to TRBJ1-1; D is unclear. Per germline, CDR1 KGHSH and CDR2 LQKENI. V shed 0 bases and J shed 2 bases, with 13 bases lying between them. CDR3 length: 16 residues. In DNA, the CDR3 is TGTGCCAGCTCACCACCGGGTCGAGCAAGAAACACTGAAGCTTTCTTT. Amino acid sequence: CASSPPGRARNTEAFF.

The chain couples TRBV5-1 to TRBJ2-7, with 7 bases aligning to TRBD1. The CDR3 extends over 14 amino acids. Germline CDR1 and CDR2: SGHRS and YFSETQ. J gave up 3 bases and V 4 bases, and 7 bases lay outside the gene matches. The CDR3 region has the DNA TGCGCCAGCAGCGACAGGGCCGGCGTCTACGAGCAGTACTTC. This gives the protein CASSDRAGVYEQYF.

This clone has only a few counts. This chain connects TRBV19 to TRBJ1-3; D remains unclear. V was trimmed by 5 bases and J by 0 bases, leaving 5 bases between them. Germline values: CDR1 LNHDA, CDR2 SQIVND (reference sequence). This CDR3 comprises 13 residues. DNA for the CDR3: TGTGCCAGTAGTCTTAGCTCTGGAAACACCATATATTTT. It specifies CASSLSSGNTIYF.

The rearrangement uses TRBV25-1 and TRBJ2-3; 7 bases are a match to TRBD1. Trimming removed 6 bases from V and 2 bases from J; junction bases left unmatched: 5. The CDR3 totals 14 residues. From germline, CDR1 is MGHDK and CDR2 SYGVNS. The CDR3 sequence: CASSDRAPTDTQYF. The CDR3 region has the DNA TGTGCCAGCAGCGACAGGGCCCCCACAGATACGCAGTATTTT.

The chain links TRBV29-1 to TRBJ2-4; 12 bases are shared with TRBD1. This CDR3 has 13 amino acids. The germline V gene encodes CDR1 SQVTM and CDR2 ANQGSEA. The J segment lost 7 bases and the V segment lost 5 bases, leaving 3 bases of the junction unmatched. The CDR3 DNA is TGCAGCGTTCCCGGGACAGGGGGCAACATTCAGTACTTC. Translation gives CSVPGTGGNIQYF.

V is TRBV27 and J is TRBJ1-6; D remains ambiguous. CDR3 length: 15 residues. V lost 5 bases, J lost 3 bases, and 11 bases lay in between. Germline loops: CDR1 MNHEY, CDR2 SMNVEV (reference sequence). The CDR3 protein is CASSPPPGYNSPLHF. CDR3 in DNA: TGTGCCAGCAGTCCCCCCCCTGGCTATAATTCACCCCTCCACTTT.

The chain uses TRBV10-3 and TRBJ2-5; D possibly corresponds to TRBD2 (7 bases). V lost 2 bases to trimming and J lost 3 bases, with 13 bases between them. Germline V gene data show CDR1 as ENHRY and CDR2 as SYGVKD. CDR3 length: 15 residues. CDR3 protein: CAISEGRGNEETQYF. In nucleotides, the CDR3 is TGTGCCATCAGTGAGGGGAGGGGGAACGAAGAGACCCAGTACTTC.

This chain uses TRBV11-2 with TRBJ2-2, with D perhaps matching TRBD1 or TRBD2 (5 bases each). Germline V gene lookup returns CDR1 SGHAT and CDR2 FQNNGV. The CDR3 is made up of 13 amino acids. Trimming took off 5 bases at V and 4 bases at J, with 8 bases between the two ends. The DNA of the CDR3 is TGTGCCAGCAGCCACGGGACCACCGGGGAGCTGTTTTTT. Translated, it gives CASSHGTTGELFF. Full variable domain (rest looked up from reference TRBV11-2 and TRBJ2-2): EAGVAQSPRYKIIEKRQSVAFWCNPISGHATLYWYQQILGQGPKLLIQFQNNGVVDDSQLPKDRFSAERLKGVDSTLKIQPAKLEDSAVYLCASSHGTTGELFFGEGSRLTVL.

The CDR3, as DNA: TGTGCCTTTAAAGTGAAAACGGACACCGGGGAGCTGTTTTTT. Its protein is CAFKVKTDTGELFF. The chain recombines TRBV6-4 with TRBJ2-2, with no clear D. V gave up 11 bases and J gave up 3 bases, with 16 bases separating them. Germline assignment: CDR1 MRHNA and CDR2 SNTAGT. This CDR3 has 14 residues.

This chain uses TRBV2 with TRBJ2-7; D is perhaps TRBD1 (7 bases). CDR1 is SNHLY and CDR2 is FYNNEI in the germline V gene. This CDR3 contains 15 residues. Trimming stripped 7 bases from V and 0 bases from J, with 16 bases between. CDR3 residues: CASNPGGSHSYEQYF. CDR3 nucleotides: TGTGCCAGCAATCCAGGGGGGAGCCACTCCTACGAGCAGTACTTC.

The chain has TRBV29-1 and TRBJ2-3; D uncertain. The germline V gene encodes CDR1 SQVTM and CDR2 ANQGSEA. The ends were cut back, 0 bases at V and 2 bases at J, with 12 bases in the middle. The CDR3 spans 15 residues. The CDR3 bases are TGCAGCGTTGAAGATGGCGGACCGATCACAGATACGCAGTATTTT. It yields the protein CSVEDGGPITDTQYF.

The genes are TRBV13 and TRBJ2-7; D is undetermined. Germline V lookup: CDR1 PRHDT, CDR2 FYEKMQ (reference sequence). V lost 1 base, J lost 5 bases, and 9 bases lay in between. This CDR3 has 13 amino acids. CDR3 region: CASSLVGRHEQYF. The CDR3 DNA follows: TGTGCCAGCAGCTTAGTGGGTAGACACGAGCAGTACTTC.

The V gene is TRBV13, the J gene TRBJ2-7; no clear D gene. This CDR3 is 12 amino acids long. Germline CDR1 is PRHDT and CDR2 is FYEKMQ (reference sequence). V gave up 5 bases and J gave up 3 bases, with 8 bases separating them. The CDR3 spells CASSQENYEQYF. In nucleotides, the CDR3 is TGTGCCAGCAGCCAAGAAAACTACGAGCAGTACTTC.

The chain is built from TRBV7-2 and TRBJ2-7; 10 nucleotides match TRBD2. This CDR3 is built from 15 residues. J was trimmed by 4 bases and V by 5 bases; bases with no gene match: 8. Germline V lookup: CDR1 SGHTA, CDR2 FQGNSA. Here the CDR3 DNA reads TGTGCCAGCAGCAGTACTAGCGGGGTTAGTTACGAGCAGTACTTC. Translation gives CASSSTSGVSYEQYF.

This clone was detected a few times. This chain links TRBV18 with TRBJ2-3; D is undetermined. Trimming took off 2 bases at V and 1 base at J, with 4 bases between the two ends. The CDR3 extends over 13 amino acids. Germline assignment: CDR1 KGHSH and CDR2 LQKENI. Here the CDR3 DNA reads TGTGCCAGCTCACCATCCGGCACAGATACGCAGTATTTT. Amino acids: CASSPSGTDTQYF. The full variable domain, in which reference TRBV18 and TRBJ2-3 provide the parts outside the CDR3, is NAGVMQNPRHLVRRRGQEARLRCSPMKGHSHVYWYRQLPEEGLKFMVYLQKENIIDESGMPKERFSAEFPKEGPSILRIQQVVRGDSAAYFCASSPSGTDTQYFGPGTRLTVL.

The rearrangement links TRBV27 to TRBJ2-3; D may be TRBD2 (5 bases). Germline V gene data show CDR1 as MNHEY and CDR2 as SMNVEV (reference sequence). The CDR3 has 14 residues. V was trimmed by 5 bases and J by 2 bases, leaving 11 bases between them. The CDR3 DNA reads as TGTGCCAGCAGTGAAGGACTTTTCACAGATACGCAGTATTTT. Its protein is CASSEGLFTDTQYF.

This clone has just a few counts. This rearrangement joins TRBV5-4 to TRBJ2-2; 9 bases agree with TRBD2. The V and J ends lost 6 bases and 7 bases, in that order; junction bases with no gene match: 7. Germline lookup yields CDR1 SGHNT and CDR2 YYREEE (reference sequence). CDR3 size: 14 residues. CDR3 region: CASTTSGFGGELFF. The CDR3 bases are TGTGCCAGCACCACTAGCGGGTTTGGCGGGGAGCTGTTTTTT. Full variable domain (outside the CDR3, taken from reference TRBV5-4 and TRBJ2-2): ETGVTQSPTHLIKTRGQQVTLRCSSQSGHNTVSWYQQALGQGPQFIFQYYREEENGRGNFPPRFSGLQFPNYSSELNVNALELDDSALYLCASTTSGFGGELFFGEGSRLTVL.

This sequence joins TRBV12-5 and TRBJ1-1; D is unresolved. CDR1 is LGHNT and CDR2 is FRNRAP in the germline V gene. There are 16 residues in the CDR3. Trimming left V 2 bases short and J 6 bases short, with 19 bases between. The CDR3 sequence: CASGLTRASGVAEAFF. In DNA, the CDR3 is TGTGCTAGTGGTTTGACAAGAGCCTCCGGGGTGGCTGAAGCTTTCTTT.

In regard to this clone: The identical CDR3 is also encoded by other nucleotide sequences in the sample. The rearrangement links TRBV6-5 to TRBJ2-7, with D hard to call. V was pared by 3 bases and J by 3 bases, with 3 bases between. The CDR3 spans 11 residues. Germline V CDR1 and CDR2: MNHEY, SVGAGI. Written as DNA, the CDR3 is TGTGCCAGCAGTTATAACTACGAGCAGTACTTC. It encodes CASSYNYEQYF.

The rearrangement joins TRBV18 to TRBJ1-2, with a possible D match to TRBD1 (5 bases). V was trimmed by 5 bases and J by 2 bases, leaving 12 bases between them. The CDR3 totals 14 residues. CDR1 is KGHSH, CDR2 LQKENI, per germline. CDR3 DNA sequence: TGTGCCAGCTCATTTCCGACAGTAAACTATGGCTACACCTTC. Protein product: CASSFPTVNYGYTF.